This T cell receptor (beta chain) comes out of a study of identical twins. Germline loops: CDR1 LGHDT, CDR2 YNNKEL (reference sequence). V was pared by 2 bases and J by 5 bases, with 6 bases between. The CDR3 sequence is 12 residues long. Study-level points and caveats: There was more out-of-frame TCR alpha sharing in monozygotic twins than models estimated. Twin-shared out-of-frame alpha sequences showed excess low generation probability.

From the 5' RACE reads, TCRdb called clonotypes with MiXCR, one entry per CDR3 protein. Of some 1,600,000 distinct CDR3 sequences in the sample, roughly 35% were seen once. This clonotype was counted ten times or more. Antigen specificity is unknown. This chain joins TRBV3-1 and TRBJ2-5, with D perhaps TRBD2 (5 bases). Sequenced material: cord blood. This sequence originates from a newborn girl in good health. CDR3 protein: CASSQLAETQYF. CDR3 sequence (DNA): TGTGCCAGCAGCCAACTAGCTGAGACCCAGTACTTC.